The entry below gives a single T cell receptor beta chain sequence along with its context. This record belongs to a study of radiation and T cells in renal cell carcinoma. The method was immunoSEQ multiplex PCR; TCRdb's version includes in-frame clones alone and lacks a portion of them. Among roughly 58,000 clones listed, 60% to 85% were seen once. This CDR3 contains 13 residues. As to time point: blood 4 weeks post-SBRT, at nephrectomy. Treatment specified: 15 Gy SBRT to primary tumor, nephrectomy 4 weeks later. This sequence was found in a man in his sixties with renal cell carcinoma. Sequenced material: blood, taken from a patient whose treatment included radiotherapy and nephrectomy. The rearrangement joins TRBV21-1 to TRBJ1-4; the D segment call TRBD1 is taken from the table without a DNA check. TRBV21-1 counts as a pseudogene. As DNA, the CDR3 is TGTAAGACCCCCGGGACAGAGAATGAAAAACTGTTTTTT. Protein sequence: CKTPGTENEKLFF.